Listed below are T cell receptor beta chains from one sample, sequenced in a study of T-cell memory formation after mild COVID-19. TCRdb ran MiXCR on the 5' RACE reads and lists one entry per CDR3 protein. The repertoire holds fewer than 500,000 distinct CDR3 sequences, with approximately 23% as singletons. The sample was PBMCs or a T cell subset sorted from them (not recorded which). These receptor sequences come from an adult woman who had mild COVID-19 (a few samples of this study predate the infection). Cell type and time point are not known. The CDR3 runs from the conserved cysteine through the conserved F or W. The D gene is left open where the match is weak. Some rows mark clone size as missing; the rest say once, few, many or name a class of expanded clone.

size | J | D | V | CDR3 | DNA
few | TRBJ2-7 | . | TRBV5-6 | CASSFQPHYEQYF | TGTGCCAGCAGCTTTCAGCCCCACTACGAGCAGTACTTC
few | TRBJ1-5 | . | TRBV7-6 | CASSLGGLNQPQHF | TGTGCCAGCAGCTTAGGCGGATTAAATCAGCCCCAGCATTTT
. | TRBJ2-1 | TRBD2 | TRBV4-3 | CASRRTSGSYNEQFF | TGCGCCAGCAGACGCACTAGCGGGAGCTACAATGAGCAGTTCTTC
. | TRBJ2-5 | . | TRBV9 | CASSVGGLGGQETQYF | TGTGCCAGCAGCGTAGGCGGGCTAGGAGGGCAGGAGACCCAGTACTTC
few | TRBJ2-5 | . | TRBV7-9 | CASSLPGGRETQYF | TGTGCCAGCAGCCTACCAGGTGGGCGAGAGACCCAGTACTTC
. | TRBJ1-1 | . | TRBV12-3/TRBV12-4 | CASSATSLNTEAFF | TGTGCCAGCAGTGCGACAAGCCTGAACACTGAAGCTTTCTTT
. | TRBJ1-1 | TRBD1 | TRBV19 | CATGTVRNTEAFF | TGTGCCACTGGGACAGTTAGAAACACTGAAGCTTTCTTT
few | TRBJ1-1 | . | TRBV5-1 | CASSLGVGDTEAFF | TGCGCCAGCAGCTTGGGTGTAGGGGACACTGAAGCTTTCTTT
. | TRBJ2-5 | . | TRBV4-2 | CASSQEVREETQYF | TGTGCCAGCAGCCAAGAGGTCAGGGAAGAGACCCAGTACTTC
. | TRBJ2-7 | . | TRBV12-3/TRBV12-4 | CASSYGGHLNF | TGTGCCAGCAGCTACGGGGGGCACCTCAACTTC
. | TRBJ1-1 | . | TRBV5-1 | CASSLTPGIDGTEAFF | TGCGCCAGCAGCTTAACCCCAGGGATTGATGGCACTGAAGCTTTCTTT
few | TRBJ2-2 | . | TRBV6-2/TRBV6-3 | CASTGVAEGTGELFF | TGTGCCAGCACGGGAGTGGCGGAGGGCACCGGGGAGCTGTTTTTT
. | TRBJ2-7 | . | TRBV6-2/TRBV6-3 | CASSPTGTYLSSYEQYF | TGTGCCAGCAGCCCAACCGGGACCTACCTCTCCTCCTACGAGCAGTACTTC
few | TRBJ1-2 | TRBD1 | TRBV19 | CASSIATGGNYGYTF | TGTGCCAGTAGTATCGCGACAGGGGGGAACTATGGCTACACCTTC
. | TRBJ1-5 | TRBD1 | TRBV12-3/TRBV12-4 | CASSNRGGQPQHF | TGTGCCAGCAGCAACAGGGGAGGCCAGCCCCAGCATTTT
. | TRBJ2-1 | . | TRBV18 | CASSPSHRTNNEQFF | TGTGCCAGCTCACCATCCCACAGGACCAACAATGAGCAGTTCTTC
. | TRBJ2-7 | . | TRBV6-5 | CASTNRGAYEQYF | TGTGCCAGCACAAACCGGGGCGCCTACGAGCAGTACTTC
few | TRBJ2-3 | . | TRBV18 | CASSPSDRLPQDTQYF | TGTGCCAGCTCACCATCGGACAGACTCCCCCAGGATACGCAGTATTTT
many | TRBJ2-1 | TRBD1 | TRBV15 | CATSRDGTEYNEQFF | TGTGCCACCAGCAGAGATGGGACAGAATACAATGAGCAGTTCTTC
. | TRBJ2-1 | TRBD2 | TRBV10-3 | CAISGLAGGSYNEQFF | TGTGCCATCAGTGGACTAGCGGGAGGCTCCTACAATGAGCAGTTCTTC
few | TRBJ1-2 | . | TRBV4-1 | CASSQVLRDGYTF | TGCGCCAGCAGCCAAGTCTTAAGGGATGGCTACACCTTC
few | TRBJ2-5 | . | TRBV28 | CASSLPAQETQYF | TGTGCCAGCAGTTTGCCAGCCCAAGAGACCCAGTACTTC
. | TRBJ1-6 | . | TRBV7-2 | CASSLTHLQGVGSPLHF | TGTGCCAGCAGCCTAACCCATTTACAGGGTGTAGGATCACCCCTCCACTTT
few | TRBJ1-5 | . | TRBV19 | CASIHRDSNQPQHF | TGTGCCAGTATCCACCGGGATAGCAATCAGCCCCAGCATTTT
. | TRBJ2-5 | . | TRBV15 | CATSSRGYQETQYF | TGTGCCACCAGCAGTCGGGGTTACCAAGAGACCCAGTACTTC
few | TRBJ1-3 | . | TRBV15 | CATSRDPQSGNTIYF | TGTGCCACCAGCAGAGATCCACAGTCTGGAAACACCATATATTTT
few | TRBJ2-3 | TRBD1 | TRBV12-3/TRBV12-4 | CASSPRQGTRTDTQYF | TGTGCCAGCAGTCCCAGACAGGGGACCCGCACAGATACGCAGTATTTT
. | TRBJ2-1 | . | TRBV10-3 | CAISESIRMGDEQFF | TGTGCCATCAGTGAGTCGATTCGGATGGGGGATGAGCAGTTCTTC
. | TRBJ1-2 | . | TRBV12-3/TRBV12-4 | CASSRTGVVGYGYTF | TGTGCCAGCAGTCGTACGGGAGTCGTGGGCTATGGCTACACCTTC
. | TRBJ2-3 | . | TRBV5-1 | CASSLAYSGTGLTDTQYF | TGCGCCAGCAGCTTGGCTTACTCCGGGACGGGGCTAACAGATACGCAGTATTTT
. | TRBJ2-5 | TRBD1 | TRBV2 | CASGRQGRETQYF | TGTGCCAGCGGAAGACAGGGTAGGGAGACCCAGTACTTC
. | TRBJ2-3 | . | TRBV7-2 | CASSPPGRGPTDTQYF | TGTGCCAGCAGCCCACCCGGGAGGGGGCCCACAGATACGCAGTATTTT
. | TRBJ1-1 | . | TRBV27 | CASSSTAQTRRAFF | TGTGCCAGCAGTTCAACCGCCCAGACCCGGCGGGCTTTCTTT
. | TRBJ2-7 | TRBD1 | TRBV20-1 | CSARRHGLGQGEYEQYF | TGCAGTGCTAGACGCCACGGGCTAGGACAGGGGGAATACGAGCAGTACTTC
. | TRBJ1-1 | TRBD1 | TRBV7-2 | CASSFGRGQGVNTEAFF | TGTGCCAGCAGCTTTGGGAGGGGCCAGGGGGTGAACACTGAAGCTTTCTTT
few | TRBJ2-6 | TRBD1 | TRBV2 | CASSVDRAGANVLTF | TGTGCCAGCAGTGTAGACAGGGCTGGGGCCAACGTCCTGACTTTC
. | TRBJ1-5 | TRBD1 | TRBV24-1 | CATSDTDRGYNQPQHF | TGTGCCACCAGTGACACGGACAGGGGTTACAATCAGCCCCAGCATTTT
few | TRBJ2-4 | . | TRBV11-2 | CASTQEGRGEDIQYF | TGTGCCAGCACCCAAGAGGGCAGGGGAGAGGACATTCAGTACTTC
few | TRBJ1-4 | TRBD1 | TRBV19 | CASSMFGQGATNEKLFF | TGTGCCAGTAGTATGTTCGGACAGGGCGCAACTAATGAAAAACTGTTTTTT
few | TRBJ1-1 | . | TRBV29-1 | CSGGGRTDNTEAFF | TGCAGCGGGGGAGGTCGGACAGATAACACTGAAGCTTTCTTT
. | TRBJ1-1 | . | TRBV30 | CAWSVLSTAGTEAFF | TGTGCCTGGAGTGTACTGTCGACGGCTGGGACTGAAGCTTTCTTT
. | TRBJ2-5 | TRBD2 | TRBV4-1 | CASSQVSGSLKETQYF | TGCGCCAGCAGCCAAGTTAGCGGGAGCCTTAAAGAGACCCAGTACTTC